The 13 T cell receptor beta chains below all came from one sample that was sequenced in a study of blood T cell repertoires in COVID-19. Clones were read by immunoSEQ multiplex PCR, and TCRdb kept only the in-frame ones, dropping some. The sample shows under 250,000 clones, 65% to 85% of them seen only once. The specimen sequenced was peripheral blood. These receptors were obtained from a man aged 35 to 55 with active or convalescent COVID-19.

The J gene is TRBJ2-2, the V gene TRBV25-1, with D possibly TRBD2 on 6 matching bases. Per the germline V gene, CDR1 is MGHDK and CDR2 is SYGVNS. This CDR3 is 15 amino acids long. The V and J ends lost 6 bases and 4 bases respectively, with 15 bases between them. The CDR3 DNA is TGTGCCAGCAGCGATTTAGCGGTCGGCACCGGGGAGCTGTTTTTT. It codes for CASSDLAVGTGELFF.

This clone was observed a handful of times. This chain uses TRBV6-2 or TRBV6-3 with TRBJ2-5; 8 bases are a match to TRBD2. The V gene's germline CDR1 is MNHEY and CDR2 SVGEGT. The CDR3 has 19 amino acids. V was pared by 2 bases and J by 0 bases, with 14 bases of the junction left unmatched. CDR3 in DNA: TGTGCCAGCAGTTACCCCCTTGCGGGGGGCGGGGCCCACCAAGAGACCCAGTACTTC. Encoded protein: CASSYPLAGGGAHQETQYF.

The chain couples TRBV2 to TRBJ2-7; no firm D call. From germline, CDR1 is SNHLY and CDR2 FYNNEI. V was shortened by 6 bases and J by 0 bases, with 12 bases between the two germline ends. CDR3 size: 14 residues. CDR3: CASRRPEHSYEQYF. The CDR3 DNA is TGTGCCAGCAGGAGGCCTGAGCACTCCTACGAGCAGTACTTC.

The rearrangement links TRBV4-1 to TRBJ1-5; 8 bases fit TRBD1. Trimming cost V 4 bases and J 3 bases; bases outside gene matches: 8. The CDR3 is 16 residues long. In germline, CDR1 is MGHRA, CDR2 YSYEKL. The CDR3 region is CASSPDRVAFNQPQHF. The DNA of the CDR3 is TGCGCCAGCAGCCCGGACAGGGTAGCCTTCAATCAGCCCCAGCATTTT.

The CDR3 region is CASSLALGGSGDEQYF. The CDR3 coding sequence is TGCGCCAGCAGCTTGGCCTTGGGAGGGAGTGGCGACGAGCAGTACTTC. The chain links TRBV5-1 to TRBJ2-7; TRBD2 matches at 7 bases. The CDR3 has 16 amino acids. The V and J ends lost 0 bases and 5 bases, in that order; junction bases with no gene match: 11. Germline V lookup: CDR1 SGHRS, CDR2 YFSETQ.

The chain couples TRBV9 to TRBJ1-3; no firm D call. The CDR3 loop spans 16 amino acids. In germline, CDR1 is SGDLS, CDR2 YYNGEE. The V and J ends lost 2 bases and 0 bases respectively, with 12 bases between them. CDR3 sequence: CASSVNADFSGNTIYF. CDR3 nucleotides: TGTGCCAGCAGCGTGAACGCGGATTTCTCTGGAAACACCATATATTTT.

V and J are TRBV21-1 and TRBJ2-2; the table gives TRBD1 as D, unverified against the DNA. TRBV21-1 is classified as a pseudogene. This CDR3 comprises 17 residues. The CDR3 loop reads CASSNPEGVLNTGELFF. The CDR3 DNA follows: TGTGCCAGCAGCAATCCCGAAGGGGTCTTGAACACCGGGGAGCTGTTTTTT.

V and J are TRBV11-3 and TRBJ2-5; 11 bases are a match to TRBD1. Germline values: CDR1 SGHNT, CDR2 YENEEA. J lost 3 bases, V lost 1 base, and 1 base had no gene match. The CDR3 spans 15 residues. The CDR3 DNA reads as TGTGCCAGCAGCTTAGGGACAGGGGGCGAAGAGACCCAGTACTTC. It translates to CASSLGTGGEETQYF. Full variable domain (remainder filled in from reference TRBV11-3 and TRBJ2-5): EAGVVQSPRYKIIEKKQPVAFWCNPISGHNTLYWYLQNLGQGPELLIRYENEEAVDDSQLPKDRFSAERLKGVDSTLKIQPAELGDSAVYLCASSLGTGGEETQYFGPGTRLLVL.

The chain is built from TRBV3-1 (or the pseudogene TRBV3-2) and TRBJ2-1; weak D call: TRBD2 (6 bases). Trimming stripped 3 bases from V and 1 base from J, with 10 bases between. CDR3 size: 15 residues. The germline CDR1 and CDR2 sequences are LGHDT and YNNKEL (reference sequence). The CDR3 coding sequence is TGTGCCAGCAGCCAGCGGGACTTATCCTACAATGAGCAGTTCTTC. It specifies CASSQRDLSYNEQFF.

In this sample, this clone turned up once. This chain connects TRBV6-1 to TRBJ1-5, with 8 nucleotides matching TRBD1. CDR1 and CDR2 (germline): MNHNS, SASEGT. After removal of 1 base from V and 0 bases from J, the junction contained 2 bases not matched to a gene. This CDR3 contains 16 residues. CDR3 coding DNA: TGTGCCAGCAGTGAAGGGACAGGGATTAGCAATCAGCCCCAGCATTTT. This codes for CASSEGTGISNQPQHF.

This chain links TRBV13 with TRBJ1-3; TRBD1 is a possible D gene (5 bases). Germline CDR1 PRHDT, CDR2 FYEKMQ (reference sequence). V was trimmed by 5 bases and J by 2 bases, leaving 19 bases between them. The CDR3 loop spans 17 amino acids. The CDR3 reads CASSHSLGLLPGNTIYF. The CDR3 DNA sequence: TGTGCCAGCAGCCATAGTTTGGGACTTCTCCCTGGAAACACCATATATTTT.

The chain has TRBV5-1 and TRBJ2-7; D gene ambiguous. The CDR3 is 16 residues long. Per germline, CDR1 SGHRS and CDR2 YFSETQ. Trimming stripped 1 base from V and 6 bases from J, with 20 bases between. As DNA, the CDR3 is TGCGCCAGCAGCTTGCTCAGCAGCGTGGGTGGGTCCGAGCAGTACTTC. Residues: CASSLLSSVGGSEQYF. The full variable domain, its missing parts supplied by reference TRBV5-1 and TRBJ2-7, is KAGVTQTPRYLIKTRGQQVTLSCSPISGHRSVSWYQQTPGQGLQFLFEYFSETQRNKGNFPGRFSGRQFSNSRSEMNVSTLELGDSALYLCASSLLSSVGGSEQYFGPGTRLTVT.

This sequence joins TRBV9 and TRBJ1-5; D might be TRBD1 (6 bases). The CDR3 consists of 15 residues. Trimming stripped 3 bases from V and 3 bases from J, with 13 bases between. Looked up from germline, CDR1 is SGDLS and CDR2 is YYNGEE. The CDR3 is CASSERGGINQPQHF. CDR3 nucleotide sequence: TGTGCCAGCAGCGAGAGAGGGGGAATCAATCAGCCCCAGCATTTT.